This TCR beta chain derives from a study of T-cell reconstitution after alpha-beta-depleted transplantation in children. Ten or more counts support this clonotype. Unique molecular identifiers were incorporated when the TCRbeta library was constructed. TCRdb re-derived calls from the PCR reads in MiXCR, one entry per CDR3 protein. The sample has more than 150,000 distinct CDR3 sequences, roughly 14% seen once. Germline-derived CDR1 and CDR2 are SGHRS and YFSETQ. The CDR3 is made up of 14 amino acids. The V gene end was trimmed by 8 bases and the J gene end by 4 bases; junction bases not matched to a gene: 8.

The chain has TRBV5-1 and TRBJ2-1; 8 bases agree with TRBD2. The sample was PBMCs from the stem cell graft donor, taken from the stem cell graft. This clonotype originated in a human donor who donated a stem cell graft to a child with acute lymphoblastic leukemia. The CDR3 bases are TGCGCCAGTACCATAGCGGGACCGTACAATGAGCAGTTCTTC. Protein product: CASTIAGPYNEQFF.